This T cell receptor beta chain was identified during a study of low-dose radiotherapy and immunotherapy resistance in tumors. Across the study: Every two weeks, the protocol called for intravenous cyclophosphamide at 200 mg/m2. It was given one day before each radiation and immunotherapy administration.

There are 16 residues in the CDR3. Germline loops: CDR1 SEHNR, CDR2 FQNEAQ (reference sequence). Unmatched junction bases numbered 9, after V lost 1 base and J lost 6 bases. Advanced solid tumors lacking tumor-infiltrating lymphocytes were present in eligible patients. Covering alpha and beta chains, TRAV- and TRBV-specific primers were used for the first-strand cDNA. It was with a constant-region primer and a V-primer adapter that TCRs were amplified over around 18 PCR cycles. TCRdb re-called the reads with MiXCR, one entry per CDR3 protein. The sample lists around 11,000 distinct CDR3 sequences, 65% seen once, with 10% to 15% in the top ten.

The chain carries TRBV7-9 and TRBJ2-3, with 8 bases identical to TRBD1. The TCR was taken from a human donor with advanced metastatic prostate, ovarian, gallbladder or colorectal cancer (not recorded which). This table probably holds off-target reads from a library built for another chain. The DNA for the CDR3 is TGTGCCAGCAGCTTAGTCGCCGGGACAGGATTCGATACGCAGTATTTT. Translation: CASSLVAGTGFDTQYF.